The T cell receptor (beta chain) described here comes from a study of early T cells in non-severe SARS-CoV-2 infection. Study as a whole: Sequencing of bulk RNA from unsorted whole blood was done, without chain pairing. Points from the study as a whole: Missing private and CD4 specificities, VDJdb matching favored anti-spike CD8 responses.

About this clonotype: Its antigen is not known.

Unique molecular identifiers were attached to individual cDNA molecules. MiXCR, run by TCRdb on the 5' RACE reads, gives a single entry per CDR3 protein. The sample lists some 61,000 distinct CDR3 sequences, about a tenth seen once, with more than 20% in the top ten. The receptor was isolated from an adult who was a healthcare worker with PCR-confirmed SARS-CoV-2 infection or an uninfected control (not recorded which). Input material: whole blood.

CDR3 in amino acids: CSADPISDTQYF. The CDR3 coding sequence is TGCAGTGCTGACCCCATCTCAGATACGCAGTATTTT. The chain couples TRBV20-1 to TRBJ2-3; no clear D gene. Germline lookup yields CDR1 DFQATT and CDR2 SNEGSKA (reference sequence). Trimming shortened V by 5 bases and J by 4 bases, and 10 bases separated the two germline ends. The CDR3 is made up of 12 amino acids.